This is a list of T cell receptor beta chains from one sample in a study of T cell changes during pregnancy in multiple sclerosis. The assay was immunoSEQ multiplex PCR, and TCRdb's table has in-frame clones only and misses some. Seen here are roughly 50,000 clones, almost 95% observed once, and the top ten hold roughly 0.23%. The sample consisted of CD4+ T cells from peripheral blood mononuclear cells, taken in the third trimester of pregnancy. The receptors come from a female donor with multiple sclerosis, enrolled in a pregnancy study. CDR3s include the opening cysteine and the closing phenylalanine or tryptophan. A D gene is named only where the DNA matches it firmly. Only part of the rows carry a size: once, few, many, or a class if the clone is expanded.

TRBV27	TRBD2	TRBJ2-3	-	TGTGCCAGCAAGTACGGGAGGGCCGGCACAGATACGCAGTATTTT	CASKYGRAGTDTQYF
TRBV2	-	TRBJ1-5	-	TGTGCCAGCATGGGGGGGAGGGAGGATCAGCCCCAGCATTTT	CASMGGREDQPQHF
TRBV4-2	-	TRBJ1-1	-	TGTGCCAGCAGCCAAGATAACAGTTTGAACACTGAAGCTTTCTTT	CASSQDNSLNTEAFF
TRBV27	TRBD1	TRBJ1-2	-	TGTGCCAGCAGTTCGGACAGGGGGCAGGGACCGTATGGCTACACCTTC	CASSSDRGQGPYGYTF
TRBV30	TRBD1	TRBJ1-6	-	TGTGCCTGGAGTTCTCGACAGGGGTCCTGGCATTCACCCCTCCACTTT	CAWSSRQGSWHSPLHF
TRBV6-6	TRBD1	TRBJ1-2	-	TGTGCCAGCAGGCCCGGGACAGGGGGTAGCGGTGGCTACACCTTC	CASRPGTGGSGGYTF
TRBV7-9	-	TRBJ2-3	-	TGTGCCAGCAGCTTAACCCCAGGGGATACGCAGTATTTT	CASSLTPGDTQYF
TRBV6-1	TRBD1	TRBJ1-4	-	TGTGCCAGCACTGAAGGGGTCGACAGGGGAAATGAAAAACTGTTTTTT	CASTEGVDRGNEKLFF
TRBV10-3	TRBD2	TRBJ2-1	once	TGTGCCATCAGTGACCTGGGACTAGCCGGAGACAATGAGCAGTTCTTC	CAISDLGLAGDNEQFF
TRBV30	-	TRBJ1-6	-	TGTGCCTGGAGTGGAGGGGCGGGGGGCTCCTATAATTCACCCCTCCACTTT	CAWSGGAGGSYNSPLHF
TRBV5-1	TRBD1	TRBJ2-7	-	TGCGCCAGCACCACCGGGACAGGGGGCGACGAGCAGTACTTC	CASTTGTGGDEQYF
TRBV10-3	TRBD1	TRBJ1-3	-	TGTGCCATTACAAGGGGGACAGGGGCTGGAAACACCATATATTTT	CAITRGTGAGNTIYF
TRBV5-1	TRBD1	TRBJ2-5	-	TGCGCCAGCAGCTTGGAGGGGGCTGGGGAGACCCAGTACTTC	CASSLEGAGETQYF
TRBV9	TRBD2	TRBJ2-2	once	TGTGCCAGCAGCGAAGCGGGAACATACACCGGGGAGCTGTTTTTT	CASSEAGTYTGELFF
TRBV6-1	TRBD2	TRBJ2-3	-	TGTGCCAGCAGTCTAGCGGGAACGCAGTATTTT	CASSLAGTQYF
TRBV10-3	-	TRBJ2-3	-	TGTGCCATCAGTGATTCGGGAGGCACAGATACGCAGTATTTT	CAISDSGGTDTQYF
TRBV7-9	-	TRBJ2-5	-	TGTGCCAGCAGCTTAGGACAACCCAGGCGAGAGACCCAGTACTTC	CASSLGQPRRETQYF
TRBV19	-	TRBJ2-1	-	TGTGCCAGTAATAAGCCCCAGAGCGGGGAGCAGTTCTTC	CASNKPQSGEQFF
TRBV19	TRBD1	TRBJ1-1	once	TGTGCCAGTAGCACCGGGACAGGGAACACTGAAGCTTTCTTT	CASSTGTGNTEAFF
TRBV5-4	-	TRBJ1-3	-	TGTGCCAGCAGCTTTGGAAGCGGCTCTGGAAACACCATATATTTT	CASSFGSGSGNTIYF
TRBV5-1	TRBD2	TRBJ2-7	-	TGCGCCAGCGCTGTAGCGGGAGTTCTTTACGAGCAGTACTTC	CASAVAGVLYEQYF
TRBV5-1	-	TRBJ1-2	-	TGCGCCAGCAGCTTGGGCGGGACGGTGGTAGGCTACACCTTC	CASSLGGTVVGYTF
TRBV2	TRBD2	TRBJ2-3	-	TGTGCCAGCAGGGGGACTAGCGGCCGACCGGGAGATACGCAGTATTTT	CASRGTSGRPGDTQYF
TRBV10-3	TRBD2	TRBJ2-7	-	TGTGCCATCAGTGACGGGTGGCGGGAGCCCTACGAGCAGTACTTC	CAISDGWREPYEQYF
TRBV15	-	TRBJ2-7	once	TGTGCCACCAGCAGAGACAGGGGCCTCTACGAGCAGTACTTC	CATSRDRGLYEQYF
TRBV11-3	-	TRBJ2-3	-	TGTGCCAGCAGCTCCCCGGGAGTTAGCACAGATACGCAGTATTTT	CASSSPGVSTDTQYF
TRBV29-1	-	TRBJ2-1	-	TGCAGCGGCAGGGGGGAGTCCTACAATGAGCAGTTCTTC	CSGRGESYNEQFF
TRBV11-3	-	TRBJ2-2	few	TGTGCCAGCAGCCTAATTGCGTCCGGGGAGCTGTTTTTT	CASSLIASGELFF
TRBV19	TRBD1	TRBJ1-2	-	TGTGCCAGTAGAGGGGACAGCTATGGCTACACCTTC	CASRGDSYGYTF
TRBV30	-	TRBJ2-6	-	TGTGCCTGGATGACAGGCCCCTCTGGGGCCAACGTCCTGACTTTC	CAWMTGPSGANVLTF
TRBV6-1	-	TRBJ2-5	once	TGTGCCAGCAGAGCGAGGTCGGCTCTCCAAGAGACCCAGTACTTC	CASRARSALQETQYF
TRBV28	-	TRBJ1-1	-	TGTGCCAGCAGTCGCCGGCCTGGGAGGGAAGGTGAAGCTTTCTTT	CASSRRPGREGEAFF
TRBV6-5	-	TRBJ2-7	-	TGTGCCAGCAGCCGCAGGACAGCGGTCTACGAGCAGTACTTC	CASSRRTAVYEQYF
TRBV29-1	-	TRBJ2-1	-	TGCAGCGTTGAAGAGGGTGGTCCGGGGGAGCAGTTCTTC	CSVEEGGPGEQFF
TRBV29-1	-	TRBJ1-5	-	TGCAGCGTTGGAGGAATCAATCAGCCCCAGCATTTT	CSVGGINQPQHF
TRBV28	-	TRBJ2-7	-	TGTGCCAGCCGGGGATCCCCGGGCGAGCAGTACTTC	CASRGSPGEQYF
TRBV5-1	-	TRBJ1-1	-	TGCGCCAGCAGCTTGGCCCAGGGACTTGATGGGGGGTTGAACACTGAAGCTTTCTTT	CASSLAQGLDGGLNTEAFF
TRBV5-6	-	TRBJ2-3	-	TGTGCCAGCAGCCGCCTCGGACAGCGGCGAACAGATACGCAGTATTTT	CASSRLGQRRTDTQYF
TRBV9	-	TRBJ1-1	-	TGTGCCAGCAGCCGGACACCAAGCAACACTGAAGCTTTCTTT	CASSRTPSNTEAFF
TRBV29-1	-	TRBJ1-1	-	TGCAGCGTCCGCGGGGGAGACATGAACACTGAAGCTTTCTTT	CSVRGGDMNTEAFF
TRBV2	-	TRBJ1-1	-	TGTGCCAGTGGCCTCCGGAGGACAGCATTACCTGAAGCTTTCTTT	CASGLRRTALPEAFF
TRBV5-1	TRBD1	TRBJ2-7	-	TGCGCCAGCAGCCGGGACAGTTACTCCTACGAGCAGTACTTC	CASSRDSYSYEQYF
TRBV5-5	TRBD1	TRBJ1-3	-	TGTGCCAGCAGCCGCACCGCCGACAGGGTCTCTGGAAACACCATATATTTT	CASSRTADRVSGNTIYF
TRBV5-1	-	TRBJ1-4	-	TGCGCCAGCAGCTACGGACAGATAAATGAAAAACTGTTTTTT	CASSYGQINEKLFF
TRBV14	-	TRBJ1-2	once	TGTGCCAGCAGCCAGACGACAGGACCGTATGGCTACACCTTC	CASSQTTGPYGYTF
TRBV6-5	-	TRBJ2-2	-	TGTGCCAGCAGTCAAACGCGGGGGAACACCGGGGAGCTGTTTTTT	CASSQTRGNTGELFF
TRBV18	TRBD1	TRBJ2-7	-	TGTGCCAGCTCACCGAGTACCGGGACAGGGTTTAACGAGCAGTACTTC	CASSPSTGTGFNEQYF
TRBV6-1	TRBD2	TRBJ2-3	-	TGTGCCAGCAGTGAAGGCGGGGGGGCGGGAGATACGCAGTATTTT	CASSEGGGAGDTQYF
TRBV7-2	-	TRBJ2-2	-	TGTGCCAGCAGCGTCTACAGGGACACCGGGGAGCTGTTTTTT	CASSVYRDTGELFF
TRBV5-1	-	TRBJ1-4	once	TGCGCCAGCAGCTTAGGCGGGACTAATGAAAAACTGTTTTTT	CASSLGGTNEKLFF
TRBV11-2	TRBD1	TRBJ1-1	-	TGTGCCAGCAGCTTAATGGGACAGGGGACAGGCGAAGCTTTCTTT	CASSLMGQGTGEAFF
TRBV10-3	-	TRBJ2-7	-	TGTGCCATCAGTGAGCTGCGGGGTGAGCAGTACTTC	CAISELRGEQYF
TRBV19	-	TRBJ1-4	-	TGTGCCAGTAGTATAACTACAGGGATTGAAAAACTGTTTTTT	CASSITTGIEKLFF